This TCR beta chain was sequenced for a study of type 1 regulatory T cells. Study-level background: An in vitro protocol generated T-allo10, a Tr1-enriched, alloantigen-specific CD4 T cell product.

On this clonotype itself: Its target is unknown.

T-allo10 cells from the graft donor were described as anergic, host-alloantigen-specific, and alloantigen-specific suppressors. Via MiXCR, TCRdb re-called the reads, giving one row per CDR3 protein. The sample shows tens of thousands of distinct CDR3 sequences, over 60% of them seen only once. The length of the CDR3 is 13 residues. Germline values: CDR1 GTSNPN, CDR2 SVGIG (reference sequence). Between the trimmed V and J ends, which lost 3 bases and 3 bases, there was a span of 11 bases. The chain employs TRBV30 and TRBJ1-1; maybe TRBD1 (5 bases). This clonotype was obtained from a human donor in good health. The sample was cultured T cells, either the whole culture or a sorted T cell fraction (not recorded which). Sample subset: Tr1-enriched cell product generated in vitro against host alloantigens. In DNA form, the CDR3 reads TGTGCCTGGAGGAGACGAGGGGACACTGAAGCTTTCTTT. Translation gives CAWRRRGDTEAFF. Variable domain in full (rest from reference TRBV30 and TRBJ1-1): SQTIHQWPATLVQPVGSPLSLECTVEGTSNPNLYWYRQAAGRGLQLLFYSVGIGQISSEVPQNLSASRPQDRQFILSSKKLLLSDSGFYLCAWRRRGDTEAFFGQGTRLTVV.